This is a list of T cell receptor beta chains from one sample in a study of response to subunit inactivated influenza vaccine. TCRdb reprocessed the RT-PCR reads with MiXCR, giving one entry per CDR3 protein. The sample holds over 300,000 distinct CDR3 sequences, 21% seen once. This sample comprised PBMCs from blood, obtained 21 months after vaccination. All receptors come from a man in his fifties or sixties who received an inactivated influenza vaccine. Each CDR3 is given with its conserved first and last residue. A D gene is named only where the DNA matches it firmly.

v_call	d_call	j_call	cdr3_aa
TRBV7-9	NA	TRBJ1-2	CASSLAAADGYTF
TRBV10-3	NA	TRBJ1-4	CAISDRFATNEKLFF
TRBV5-5	NA	TRBJ1-5	CASSLVTANQPQHF
TRBV10-3	TRBD2	TRBJ2-3	CATRLTSGARADTQYF
TRBV29-1	TRBD2	TRBJ2-1	CSVADIAGVPNEQFF
TRBV5-1	NA	TRBJ1-3	CASSLAAATSGNTIYF
TRBV20-1	TRBD1	TRBJ2-7	CSVLQGALVLAYEQYF
TRBV28	TRBD1	TRBJ2-3	CASNRGRADTQYF
TRBV27	TRBD1	TRBJ1-2	CASSLFPSGQPNYGYTF
TRBV7-3	NA	TRBJ1-1	CASSLGPVEAFF
TRBV7-1	TRBD2	TRBJ2-1	CASSQRSLRLAGVYNEQFF
TRBV11-2	NA	TRBJ1-1	CASSLGAYTEAFF
TRBV18	NA	TRBJ2-4	CASSRRGENIQYF
TRBV6-1	TRBD1	TRBJ1-2	CASSQSGGMDYGYTF
TRBV4-3	NA	TRBJ2-4	CASSQEAWGPYIQYF
TRBV29-1	NA	TRBJ2-1	CSGGHSYNEQFF
TRBV25-1	NA	TRBJ1-1	CASSPIQERNTEAFF
TRBV6-5	NA	TRBJ2-3	CASSYGSPTDTQYF
TRBV6-2/TRBV6-3	TRBD2	TRBJ2-7	CASTPLAGVYEQYF
TRBV10-3	NA	TRBJ2-3	CAISEPALLSTDTQYF
TRBV6-1	NA	TRBJ2-4	CASRGFAKNIQYF
TRBV2	TRBD1	TRBJ2-5	CASSDGTGGETQYF
TRBV23-1	NA	TRBJ2-3	CASSHRASTDTQYF
TRBV6-2/TRBV6-3	NA	TRBJ1-5	CASSYGGLSNQPQHF
TRBV18	NA	TRBJ2-1	CASSPGGQGAYNEQFF
TRBV10-3	NA	TRBJ1-5	CAISESSSNQPQHF